Each of the 25 T cell receptor beta chains below was sequenced from the same sample in a study of blood T cell repertoires in COVID-19. Produced via immunoSEQ multiplex PCR; TCRdb's table is partial and in-frame only. This sample has 250,000 or so clones, with 86% found just once. The sequenced sample consisted of peripheral blood. The receptor set was obtained from an older man with acute or convalescent COVID-19.

The rearrangement links TRBV5-6 to TRBJ1-5; D unresolved. Trimming cost V 1 base and J 2 bases, with 13 bases left between them. This CDR3 region has 16 residues. Looked up from germline, CDR1 is SGHDT and CDR2 is YYEEEE. In nucleotides, the CDR3 is TGTGCCAGCAGCTTGTTCACCACTCGGGGCAATCAGCCCCAGCATTTT. Encoded protein: CASSLFTTRGNQPQHF.

The chain uses TRBV6-4 and TRBJ1-1, with 7 positions matching TRBD1. Germline V gene data show CDR1 as MRHNA and CDR2 as SNTAGT. V shed 4 bases and J 0 bases; nucleotides not matched to a gene: 2. This CDR3 is built from 14 residues. CDR3 protein: CASSADRVNTEAFF. As DNA, the CDR3 is TGTGCCAGCAGTGCCGACAGGGTGAACACTGAAGCTTTCTTT.

The CDR3 loop is CASSQYHRDNSPLHF. CDR3 bases: TGTGCCAGCAGCCAATACCACAGGGATAATTCACCCCTCCACTTT. V gene TRBV3-1 (or the pseudogene TRBV3-2) combines with J gene TRBJ1-6; tentatively, D is TRBD1 (6 bases). This CDR3 comprises 15 residues. Per germline, CDR1 LGHDT and CDR2 YNNKEL (reference sequence). The V and J ends lost 2 bases and 5 bases respectively, with 10 bases between them.

This chain joins TRBV19 and TRBJ2-2; D is perhaps TRBD2 (6 bases). The CDR3 covers 15 residues. V dropped 6 bases and J dropped 5 bases, with 16 bases sitting between them. CDR1 LNHDA and CDR2 SQIVND come from the germline V gene (reference sequence). The CDR3 DNA reads as TGTGCCAGTAGAGTTGACCACCGGGGGACCGGGGAGCTGTTTTTT. It yields the protein CASRVDHRGTGELFF.

The V and J genes are TRBV4-3 and TRBJ1-2, with 10 bases that match TRBD1. V trimming: 6 bases; J trimming: 6 bases; junction bases outside the gene matches: 10. Per the germline V gene, CDR1 is LGHNA and CDR2 is YSLEER. CDR3 length: 15 residues. In nucleotides, the CDR3 is TGCGCCAGCAGTCTTTCAGAGGACAGGGGGAATGGCTACACCTTC. It encodes CASSLSEDRGNGYTF.

V and J are TRBV10-1 and TRBJ2-7; 7 nucleotides match TRBD1. The CDR3 has 15 amino acids. Germline-derived CDR1 and CDR2 are WNHNN and SYGVQD (reference sequence). The trim removed 4 bases at V and 3 bases at J, leaving 9 bases unmatched. The CDR3 DNA follows: TGCGCCAGCAGTGCTCGGACAGGATCCAACTACGAGCAGTACTTC. It encodes CASSARTGSNYEQYF.

The chain has TRBV27 and TRBJ2-7; 11 bases are a match to TRBD1. This CDR3 has 16 residues. Germline assignment: CDR1 MNHEY and CDR2 SMNVEV (reference sequence). Losses at the gene ends were 7 bases for V and 4 bases for J; bases not matched to a gene: 12. For the CDR3, the DNA is TGTGCCAGCACTCCACCCCGAGGGACAGGGGGTTACGAGCAGTACTTC. Translated: CASTPPRGTGGYEQYF.

This clone showed up just once. V gene TRBV19 combines with J gene TRBJ1-2; D not resolved. The CDR3 length is 12 residues. V shed 6 bases and J shed 3 bases, with 8 bases lying between them. Germline assignment: CDR1 LNHDA and CDR2 SQIVND (reference sequence). This chain's CDR3 is CASSLRYYGYTF. CDR3 DNA sequence: TGTGCCAGTAGCCTCAGGTACTATGGCTACACCTTC.

This clone came up once. The chain links TRBV7-3 to TRBJ2-6; 9 positions agree with TRBD2. The J segment lost 4 bases and the V segment lost 0 bases, leaving 1 base of the junction unmatched. Germline V gene data show CDR1 as SGHTA and CDR2 as FQGTGA. This CDR3 spans 16 amino acids. CDR3 loop: CASSLTLAGGANVLTF. CDR3 DNA sequence: TGTGCCAGCAGCTTAACTCTAGCGGGAGGGGCCAACGTCCTGACTTTC.

CDR3 coding DNA: TGTGCCAGCTCAAACGTCGAGCGGGAGAATCGCGGGGAGCTGTTTTTT. It is translated as CASSNVERENRGELFF. The V call is TRBV18, the J call TRBJ2-2, with 8 positions matching TRBD2. Germline values: CDR1 KGHSH, CDR2 LQKENI. V lost 5 bases, J lost 7 bases, and 12 bases stayed unmatched. CDR3 length: 16 amino acids.

This chain connects TRBV15 to TRBJ1-1, with D possibly being TRBD1 (6 bases). CDR1 is LNHNV, CDR2 YYDKDF, per germline (reference sequence). V shed 2 bases and J shed 3 bases, with 7 bases lying between them. The CDR3 covers 13 residues. Written as DNA, the CDR3 is TGTGCCACCAGCAGAAACAGGGACACTGAAGCTTTCTTT. Amino acids: CATSRNRDTEAFF. Supplemented by reference TRBV15 and TRBJ1-1, the full variable domain reads DAMVIQNPRYQVTQFGKPVTLSCSQTLNHNVMYWYQQKSSQAPKLLFHYYDKDFNNEADTPDNFQSRRPNTSFCFLDIRSPGLGDTAMYLCATSRNRDTEAFFGQGTRLTVV.

V and J are TRBV9 and TRBJ1-4, with D possibly being TRBD1 (5 bases). Germline V gene sequence: CDR1 SGDLS, CDR2 YYNGEE. Trimming took 0 bases from V and 7 from J, leaving 10 bases between them. The CDR3 consists of 14 residues. Here the CDR3 reads CASSVGGATEKLFF. CDR3 sequence (DNA): TGTGCCAGCAGCGTAGGGGGCGCGACTGAAAAACTGTTTTTT.

V and J are TRBV2 and TRBJ2-2; TRBD2 is a possible D gene (6 bases). V was clipped by 3 bases and J by 7 bases, with 9 bases between them. The CDR3 length is 13 residues. Germline V CDR1 and CDR2: SNHLY, FYNNEI. CDR3 region: CASSEGLLGELFF. CDR3 DNA sequence: TGTGCCAGCAGTGAGGGACTTCTCGGGGAGCTGTTTTTT.

This clone has only one observation. Here the CDR3 reads CASSPPGGPSSGNTIYF. The DNA for the CDR3 is TGTGCCAGCTCACCACCTGGAGGACCCTCCTCTGGAAACACCATATATTTT. This chain links TRBV18 with TRBJ1-3, with D unresolved. The CDR3 runs 17 residues. Germline V CDR1 and CDR2: KGHSH, LQKENI. Trimming pared 0 bases from V and 0 bases from J, leaving 12 bases between. Together with reference TRBV18 and TRBJ1-3, the CDR3 gives the full variable domain: NAGVMQNPRHLVRRRGQEARLRCSPMKGHSHVYWYRQLPEEGLKFMVYLQKENIIDESGMPKERFSAEFPKEGPSILRIQQVVRGDSAAYFCASSPPGGPSSGNTIYFGEGSWLTVV.

The chain combines TRBV19 with TRBJ2-7, with 8 bases lining up with TRBD2. The germline V gene has CDR1 LNHDA and CDR2 SQIVND (reference sequence). The J segment lost 4 bases and the V segment lost 7 bases, leaving 12 bases of the junction unmatched. This CDR3 spans 15 amino acids. CDR3 amino acids: CASKEGGGRSYEQYF. The CDR3 coding sequence is TGTGCCAGTAAAGAAGGTGGCGGGAGGAGTTACGAGCAGTACTTC.

The chain has TRBV14 and TRBJ2-3; TRBD1 aligns across 11 bases. Germline CDR1 is SGHDN and CDR2 is FVKESK. The CDR3 loop spans 17 amino acids. Trimming at V came to 1 base and at J to 6 bases, leaving 9 bases not matched to a gene. Written as DNA, the CDR3 is TGTGCCAGCAGCCAAGCTTGGGGGACAGGGGGTATGGATACGCAGTATTTT. This gives the protein CASSQAWGTGGMDTQYF.

The rearrangement links TRBV9 to TRBJ2-2; 7 bases map to TRBD1. With 4 bases clipped from V and 5 bases from J, the junction kept 5 bases outside the gene matches. The V gene's germline CDR1 is SGDLS and CDR2 YYNGEE. The CDR3 is 14 amino acids. The chain's CDR3 is CASSTGQRTGELFF. The CDR3 region has the DNA TGTGCCAGCAGCACGGGACAGAGGACCGGGGAGCTGTTTTTT.

The chain recombines TRBV2 with TRBJ2-3; 8 nucleotides line up with TRBD1. The ends lost 8 bases at V and 8 bases at J; junction bases unmatched: 9. Germline assignment: CDR1 SNHLY and CDR2 FYNNEI. This CDR3 has 13 amino acids. The CDR3, as DNA: TGTGCCAGCCGGGACAGGTCTATGGTTACGCAGTATTTT. Its translation is CASRDRSMVTQYF.

This clone appeared a single time. V and J are TRBV19 and TRBJ2-6, with 8 bases lining up with TRBD1. V was pared by 4 bases and J by 2 bases, with 7 bases of the junction left unmatched. This CDR3 contains 17 residues. From germline, CDR1 is LNHDA and CDR2 SQIVND (reference sequence). The chain's CDR3 is CASSTYNRGTGANVLTF. The CDR3 region has the DNA TGTGCCAGTAGTACTTACAACAGGGGGACTGGGGCCAACGTCCTGACTTTC.

This clone has only a few counts. Here the CDR3 DNA reads TGTGCCACAGGCCGTGGGGGGTTGAACGAGCAGTACTTC. Residues: CATGRGGLNEQYF. This chain uses TRBV24-1 with TRBJ2-7; TRBD2 is a possible D gene (6 bases). Germline CDR1 and CDR2: KGHDR and SFDVKD. Trimming removed 10 bases at V and 5 bases at J, with 17 bases between. CDR3 length: 13 amino acids.

V usage is TRBV2 and J usage is TRBJ2-6; the match to TRBD1 covers 9 bases. The CDR3 loop spans 16 amino acids. The V segment lost 7 bases and the J segment 1 base; nucleotides outside the gene matches: 5. In germline, CDR1 is SNHLY, CDR2 FYNNEI. The CDR3: CASTLQGASGANVLTF. The CDR3 DNA is TGTGCCAGCACCCTACAGGGGGCTTCTGGGGCCAACGTCCTGACTTTC.

V is TRBV7-8 and J is TRBJ2-5; possibly TRBD1 for D (6 bases). Germline CDR1 and CDR2: SGHVS and FQNEAQ. There are 14 residues in the CDR3. V was shortened by 3 bases and J by 4 bases, with 12 bases between the two germline ends. In DNA form, the CDR3 reads TGTGCCAGCAGCTTCCGGACAGAAAGAGAGACCCAGTACTTC. Protein product: CASSFRTERETQYF.

The chain links TRBV27 to TRBJ1-5; D gene uncertain. The V end was cut by 2 bases, the J end by 0 bases, with 11 bases between. CDR3 size: 16 residues. Germline V gene data show CDR1 as MNHEY and CDR2 as SMNVEV (reference sequence). The CDR3 protein is CASSLEAQTSNQPQHF. CDR3 bases: TGTGCCAGCAGTTTAGAAGCACAGACTAGCAATCAGCCCCAGCATTTT.

This chain connects TRBV4-3 to TRBJ1-1; D call uncertain. V was pared by 0 bases and J by 8 bases, with 13 bases between. Germline lookup yields CDR1 LGHNA and CDR2 YSLEER. The CDR3 runs 14 residues. The CDR3: CASSQDSYTLEAFF. The CDR3 DNA follows: TGCGCCAGCAGCCAAGATAGCTATACGTTGGAAGCTTTCTTT.

The chain links TRBV28 to TRBJ1-1; possible D gene TRBD1, 5 bases. The germline V gene has CDR1 MDHEN and CDR2 SYDVKM. V lost 5 bases, J lost 3 bases, and 10 bases lay in between. This CDR3 contains 13 residues. This CDR3 is CASSRIGDTEAFF. In nucleotides, the CDR3 is TGTGCCAGCAGTCGGATAGGGGACACTGAAGCTTTCTTT. Variable domain in full (rest from reference TRBV28 and TRBJ1-1): DVKVTQSSRYLVKRTGEKVFLECVQDMDHENMFWYRQDPGLGLRLIYFSYDVKMKEKGDIPEGYSVSREKKERFSLILESASTNQTSMYLCASSRIGDTEAFFGQGTRLTVV.